One sample yielded the 31 T cell receptor beta chains listed below, sequenced in a study of T cell responses to AZD1222 COVID-19 vaccine. The assay was immunoSEQ multiplex PCR, and TCRdb's table has in-frame clones only and misses some. The sample has 100,000 to 150,000 clones; about 85% are singletons. Sequences were derived from peripheral blood, sampled on day 0 of AZD1222 vaccination. Receptors originate from an adult in good health.

This sequence joins TRBV27 and TRBJ2-7, with TRBD2 matching over 7 bases. Germline trimming cut 8 bases from V and 7 bases from J; bases unmatched to any gene: 11. Germline loops: CDR1 MNHEY, CDR2 SMNVEV (reference sequence). The length of the CDR3 is 13 residues. CDR3 in DNA: TGTGCCAGCTCGCGTAAGGGAGCGGGGGAGCAGTACTTC. This codes for CASSRKGAGEQYF.

The rearrangement joins TRBV7-2 to TRBJ1-2; D remains ambiguous. Trimming took 1 base from V and 8 from J, leaving 20 bases between them. CDR1 is SGHTA and CDR2 is FQGNSA in the germline V gene. CDR3 length equals 16 residues. This CDR3 is CASSLVSSFGDGGYTF. The CDR3, as DNA: TGTGCCAGCAGCTTAGTGTCTTCCTTCGGGGATGGCGGCTACACCTTC.

In its sample, this clone was seen a few times. V is TRBV11-1 and J is TRBJ1-6; perhaps TRBD1 as D (5 bases). Germline CDR1 and CDR2: SGHAT and FQDESV (reference sequence). The CDR3 is 13 amino acids. Trimming shortened V by 2 bases and J by 7 bases, and 6 bases separated the two germline ends. The CDR3 sequence is CASSLSGNSPLHF. The CDR3 region has the DNA TGTGCCAGCAGCTTATCAGGGAATTCACCCCTCCACTTT.

The genes are TRBV27 and TRBJ1-1, with D maybe TRBD1 (5 bases). This CDR3 spans 16 amino acids. Trimming took off 5 bases at V and 0 bases at J, with 16 bases between the two ends. The germline V gene encodes CDR1 MNHEY and CDR2 SMNVEV (reference sequence). This CDR3 reads CASSNLKQGVNTEAFF. The CDR3 bases are TGTGCCAGCAGTAACCTGAAACAAGGGGTGAACACTGAAGCTTTCTTT.

The CDR3 is CASSQVLGSSVGGNTIYF. Here the CDR3 DNA reads TGTGCCAGCAGCCAAGTTTTGGGCAGTTCCGTCGGAGGAAACACCATATATTTT. V usage is TRBV3-1 (or the pseudogene TRBV3-2) and J usage is TRBJ1-3; D call uncertain. The CDR3 has 18 amino acids. V shed 1 base and J shed 4 bases, with 20 bases lying between them. Per germline, CDR1 LGHDT and CDR2 YNNKEL (reference sequence).

This clone was detected ten times or more. The chain has TRBV28 and TRBJ1-5, with D maybe TRBD1 (5 bases). The CDR3 is 18 residues long. The ends were cut back, 6 bases at V and 0 bases at J, with 21 bases in the middle. Germline CDR1 reads MDHEN; CDR2 reads SYDVKM. CDR3 nucleotides: TGTGCCAGCAGACGAGACTCAGGAGGGGTAGGTAGCAATCAGCCCCAGCATTTT. Amino acids: CASRRDSGGVGSNQPQHF.

CDR3 DNA sequence: TGTGCCAGCAGGGCACTGGACGGGCTACAAGAGACCCAGTACTTC. Its translation is CASRALDGLQETQYF. J is TRBJ2-5 and V is TRBV27; D is undetermined. The V end lost 6 bases, the J end lost 2 bases, and 16 bases lay between the germline ends. CDR1 is MNHEY, CDR2 SMNVEV, per germline (reference sequence). The length of the CDR3 is 15 residues.

This clone was counted once. The J gene is TRBJ2-3, the V gene TRBV5-3, with 7 positions matching TRBD1. TRBV5-3 is treated as an ORF (open reading frame) with a function not yet certain. Trimming at V came to 3 bases and at J to 3 bases, leaving 7 bases not matched to a gene. The CDR3 has 15 amino acids. In DNA form, the CDR3 reads TGTGCCAGAAGCTGCCGGACAGGTGGAACAGATACGCAGTATTTT. As protein: CARSCRTGGTDTQYF.

In the case of this clone: The DNA is left out, because the CDR3 cannot be placed on it with certainty; the CDR3 is given as TCRdb lists it. The J gene is TRBJ1-5, the V gene TRBV28. The V gene's germline CDR1 is MDHEN and CDR2 SYDVKM. The CDR3 spans 14 residues, counting both ends. The CDR3 loop reads CASSFGEGNQPQHF.

The chain uses TRBV10-1 and TRBJ2-7; tentatively, D is TRBD1 (5 bases). The CDR3 has 15 amino acids. Germline CDR1 reads WNHNN; CDR2 reads SYGVQD (reference sequence). Trimming removed 8 bases at V and 0 bases at J, with 17 bases between. The CDR3, as DNA: TGCGCCAGCTCAGGCGCCGTCGACAGCTCCTACGAGCAGTACTTC. It codes for CASSGAVDSSYEQYF.

This chain joins TRBV6-5 and TRBJ1-4, with 11 bases fitting TRBD1. The CDR3 runs to 15 residues. CDR1 and CDR2 from the germline V gene are MNHEY and SVGAGI. The junction had 5 bases not matched to a gene; V was cut back by 4 bases and J by 7 bases. For the CDR3, the DNA is TGTGCCAGCAGTTCGGCTGGGACAGGGGGTGAAAAACTGTTTTTT. Protein: CASSSAGTGGEKLFF.

This sequence joins TRBV5-1 and TRBJ1-1, with D tentatively TRBD1 (6 bases). V lost 2 bases, J lost 6 bases, and 14 bases lay in between. CDR3 length: 14 residues. Germline V CDR1 and CDR2: SGHRS, YFSETQ. CDR3 residues: CASSLRTDGSEAFF. The CDR3 DNA follows: TGCGCCAGCAGCTTAAGGACAGATGGGTCTGAAGCTTTCTTT.

This rearrangement joins TRBV4-3 to TRBJ1-6; D ambiguous. V lost 1 base, J lost 6 bases, and 10 bases lay in between. The germline V gene has CDR1 LGHNA and CDR2 YSLEER. The CDR3 consists of 15 residues. The CDR3, as DNA: TGCGCCAGCAGCCAAGGCAGGACCTCTAATTCACCCCTCCACTTT. Amino acids: CASSQGRTSNSPLHF.

The chain carries TRBV5-5 and TRBJ2-5; weak D call: TRBD2 (6 bases). Germline values: CDR1 SGHKS, CDR2 YYEKEE (reference sequence). The CDR3 consists of 16 residues. V lost 0 bases and J 9 bases, leaving 21 bases between the germline ends. CDR3 DNA sequence: TGTGCCAGCAGCTTGGTAGCGGCAGGGTCGCAGGAGGCCCAGTACTTC. Translating gives CASSLVAAGSQEAQYF.

The chain is built from TRBV18 and TRBJ1-5; D is perhaps TRBD1 (6 bases). Germline CDR1 is KGHSH and CDR2 is LQKENI. The CDR3 length is 15 residues. Trimming cost V 4 bases and J 3 bases, with 13 bases left between them. CDR3 nucleotides: TGTGCCAGCTCACGGGAGGCAGGGGACAATCAGCCCCAGCATTTT. Translated: CASSREAGDNQPQHF.

Here the CDR3 reads CASRYPSGRNEQYF. The DNA of the CDR3 is TGTGCCAGCAGATATCCCTCGGGGCGGAACGAGCAGTACTTC. The chain employs TRBV28 and TRBJ2-7, with D possibly called TRBD1 or TRBD2 (5 bases each). The CDR3 runs 14 residues. V was trimmed by 6 bases and J by 5 bases, leaving 17 bases between them. Germline CDR1 and CDR2: MDHEN and SYDVKM.

The chain employs TRBV28 and TRBJ1-3, with a possible D match to TRBD1 (6 bases). Germline lookup yields CDR1 MDHEN and CDR2 SYDVKM. CDR3 length equals 16 residues. The V end was cut by 5 bases, the J end by 0 bases, with 14 bases between. CDR3 amino acids: CASSIGGALSGNTIYF. The CDR3 DNA is TGTGCCAGCAGTATCGGGGGGGCCCTCTCTGGAAACACCATATATTTT.

The DNA for the CDR3 is TGCGCCAGCAGCAGTCTGCACACTGAAGCTTTCTTT. Its protein is CASSSLHTEAFF. The chain employs TRBV4-3 and TRBJ1-1; D unclear. V lost 5 bases and J lost 3, with 7 bases in between. The length of the CDR3 is 12 residues. Germline V gene data show CDR1 as LGHNA and CDR2 as YSLEER.

The CDR3 nucleotides are TGTGCCAGCAAGCGGGAGGGCAATCAGCCCCAGCATTTT. Residues: CASKREGNQPQHF. This rearrangement joins TRBV2 to TRBJ1-5; D unresolved. The CDR3 consists of 13 residues. Germline-derived CDR1 and CDR2 are SNHLY and FYNNEI. Trimming took off 7 bases at V and 2 bases at J, with 9 bases between the two ends.

The chain uses TRBV7-9 and TRBJ2-1, with unresolved D. The CDR3 contains 14 residues. The germline CDR1 and CDR2 sequences are SEHNR and FQNEAQ (reference sequence). Trimming took off 2 bases at V and 4 bases at J, with 9 bases between the two ends. CDR3 nucleotides: TGTGCCAGCAGCTTACAAGGGTCGTACAATGAGCAGTTCTTC. This sequence encodes CASSLQGSYNEQFF.

This clone turned up a few times. This chain connects TRBV4-2 to TRBJ2-2; D may match TRBD1 or TRBD2 (5 bases each). V lost 4 bases and J lost 3, with 12 bases in between. The CDR3 has 15 residues. Germline CDR1 reads LGHNA; CDR2 reads YNFKEQ. For the CDR3, the DNA is TGTGCCAGCAGCCGCCGGGACGGTGACACCGGGGAGCTGTTTTTT. The encoded protein is CASSRRDGDTGELFF.

V is TRBV19 and J is TRBJ2-7; the D gene could be TRBD1 or TRBD2 (5 bases each). The germline gives CDR1 LNHDA, CDR2 SQIVND (reference sequence). The CDR3 contains 16 residues. Trimming cost V 5 bases and J 4 bases, with 21 bases left between them. The CDR3 protein is CASSPGTHRDPYEQYF. CDR3 DNA: TGTGCCAGTAGTCCCGGAACACACCGGGACCCTTACGAGCAGTACTTC.

The rearrangement links TRBV9 to TRBJ2-1, with 11 bases matching TRBD2. V shed 4 bases and J 3 bases; nucleotides not matched to a gene: 3. The CDR3 loop spans 15 amino acids. Germline V gives CDR1 SGDLS, CDR2 YYNGEE. The CDR3: CASSPLAGGYNEQFF. Written as DNA, the CDR3 is TGTGCCAGCAGCCCCCTAGCGGGGGGCTACAATGAGCAGTTCTTC.

The chain carries TRBV9 and TRBJ1-2; D is possibly TRBD1 (6 bases). The CDR3 length is 14 residues. The V end was cut by 3 bases, the J end by 6 bases, with 15 bases between. Germline V gene lookup returns CDR1 SGDLS and CDR2 YYNGEE. This chain's CDR3 is CASSETGTLHGYTF. The CDR3 region has the DNA TGTGCCAGCAGCGAAACAGGGACTCTGCATGGCTACACCTTC.

The chain links TRBV7-2 to TRBJ2-7; the D gene is possibly TRBD2 (5 bases). Germline loops: CDR1 SGHTA, CDR2 FQGNSA. V lost 9 bases and J 6 bases, leaving 18 bases between the germline ends. CDR3 length equals 13 residues. CDR3 sequence reads: CASRGPSRLEQYF. The CDR3 DNA is TGTGCCAGTCGGGGTCCATCGCGTCTCGAGCAGTACTTC. Based on the CDR3 plus reference TRBV7-2 and TRBJ2-7, the full variable domain is GAGVSQSPSNKVTEKGKDVELRCDPISGHTALYWYRQSLGQGLEFLIYFQGNSAPDKSGLPSDRFSAERTGGSVSTLTIQRTQQEDSAVYLCASRGPSRLEQYFGPGTRLTVT.

The V gene is TRBV5-1, the J gene TRBJ2-1; 7 bases line up with TRBD2. V was clipped by 1 base and J by 9 bases; unmatched bases: 13. The CDR3 totals 16 residues. Germline CDR1 reads SGHRS; CDR2 reads YFSETQ. Written as DNA, the CDR3 is TGCGCCAGCAGCTTGTGGGGGAGCGGGGTCGAGGGTGAGCAGTTCTTC. Translation: CASSLWGSGVEGEQFF.

The V call is TRBV5-6, the J call TRBJ2-5; the D is unclear. The germline gives CDR1 SGHDT, CDR2 YYEEEE. The germline V and J ends were trimmed by 1 base and 3 bases, with 13 bases remaining between them. The CDR3 covers 15 residues. CDR3 protein: CASSLFRQAEETQYF. The CDR3 region has the DNA TGTGCCAGCAGCTTGTTCAGGCAGGCCGAAGAGACCCAGTACTTC. The variable domain in full, with the rest retrieved from reference TRBV5-6 and TRBJ2-5, is DAGVTQSPTHLIKTRGQQVTLRCSPKSGHDTVSWYQQALGQGPQFIFQYYEEEERQRGNFPDRFSGHQFPNYSSELNVNALLLGDSALYLCASSLFRQAEETQYFGPGTRLLVL.

The chain employs TRBV2 and TRBJ2-1, with TRBD1 matching over 7 bases. The germline CDR1 and CDR2 sequences are SNHLY and FYNNEI. The CDR3 runs 14 residues. V lost 6 bases to trimming and J lost 4 bases; unmatched junction nucleotides: 6. In DNA form, the CDR3 reads TGTGCCAGCAGGCCCAGACAGGGTTACAATGAGCAGTTCTTC. Translated: CASRPRQGYNEQFF. Drawing the rest from reference TRBV2 and TRBJ2-1, the complete variable domain is EPEVTQTPSHQVTQMGQEVILRCVPISNHLYFYWYRQILGQKVEFLVSFYNNEISEKSEIFDDQFSVERPDGSNFTLKIRSTKLEDSAMYFCASRPRQGYNEQFFGPGTRLTVL.

J is TRBJ2-7 and V is TRBV2, with D uncertain. CDR1 is SNHLY, CDR2 FYNNEI, per germline. Deletions cut 4 bases from V and 2 bases from J, with 9 bases between. The CDR3 has 13 residues. The DNA for the CDR3 is TGTGCCAGCAGTGCGCCGTTTACCTACGAGCAGTACTTC. Translated, it gives CASSAPFTYEQYF.

This chain uses TRBV7-8 with TRBJ1-5; tentatively, D is TRBD1 (5 bases). This CDR3 region has 15 residues. Germline lookup yields CDR1 SGHVS and CDR2 FQNEAQ. The germline V and J ends were trimmed by 0 bases and 6 bases, with 12 bases remaining between them. As DNA, the CDR3 is TGTGCCAGCAGCTTAGCGCGGCAGGGTGCTCAGCCCCAGCATTTT. As protein: CASSLARQGAQPQHF.

The chain links TRBV7-9 to TRBJ2-7; the D gene is possibly TRBD2 (6 bases). CDR3 length: 16 amino acids. Between the trimmed V and J ends, which lost 1 base and 0 bases, there was a span of 13 bases. Germline-derived CDR1 and CDR2 are SEHNR and FQNEAQ (reference sequence). CDR3 sequence reads: CASSLVAGSTSYEQYF. The DNA of the CDR3 is TGTGCCAGCAGCTTAGTCGCGGGGTCCACCTCCTACGAGCAGTACTTC.